Each of the 21 T cell receptor beta chains below was sequenced from the same sample in a study of CD8+CD57+ T cells in acquired aplastic anemia. Selection for sequencing was limited to patients who had shown CD8+CD57+ cell expansion by flow cytometry. The use of genomic DNA as template underpinned the TCR beta VDJ and CDR3 profiling. TCRdb analysed the reads with MiXCR anew, one entry per CDR3 protein. The table has more than 150,000 distinct CDR3 sequences, 40% to 55% seen once. The sequencing input was sorted CD4+, CD8+, or CD8+CD57+ T cells (not recorded which) from PBMCs. The receptors were sampled from a human donor with aplastic anemia.

About this clonotype itself: Since no conserved phenylalanine or tryptophan closes the CDR3, a read error is the likely cause. The chain is built from TRBV3-1 and TRBJ2-1; 13 bases align to TRBD2. Germline CDR1 LGHDT, CDR2 YNNKEL (reference sequence). The CDR3 loop spans 17 amino acids. Trimming cost V 3 bases and J 0 bases; bases outside gene matches: 2. The CDR3 here is CASSQGTSGASYNEQFL. The CDR3 bases are TGTGCCAGCAGCCAGGGGACTAGCGGGGCCTCCTACAATGAGCAGTTCCTC.

This clonotype was detected many times. V is TRBV5-1 and J is TRBJ2-3, with D maybe TRBD2 (7 bases). V was trimmed by 4 bases and J by 2 bases, leaving 17 bases between them. This CDR3 is 16 amino acids long. In germline, CDR1 is SGHRS, CDR2 YFSETQ. The CDR3 loop reads CASSPVGGGLTDTQYF. The CDR3 DNA reads as TGCGCCAGCAGCCCTGTTGGGGGGGGGCTCACAGATACGCAGTATTTT.

Details on this clonotype: Germline is not matched at one junction end, which may reflect a read error. The chain combines TRBV10-1 with TRBJ2-7; D may be TRBD1 or TRBD2 (5 bases each). The CDR3 is 12 amino acids. In germline, CDR1 is WNHNN, CDR2 SYGVQD (reference sequence). The CDR3 DNA reads TGCGCCAGCAGTGAAGAGGGGACGGTAGAGGTGTTC. Encoded protein: CASSEEGTVEVF.

V usage is TRBV15 and J usage is TRBJ2-3, with D perhaps matching TRBD1 (6 bases). Germline lookup yields CDR1 LNHNV and CDR2 YYDKDF (reference sequence). V was clipped by 3 bases and J by 0 bases, with 13 bases between them. The CDR3 sequence is 16 residues long. In DNA, the CDR3 is TGTGCCACCAGCAGTGAACAGGGTACTAGCACAGATACGCAGTATTTT. It is translated as CATSSEQGTSTDTQYF. The full variable domain, completed using reference TRBV15 and TRBJ2-3, is DAMVIQNPRYQVTQFGKPVTLSCSQTLNHNVMYWYQQKSSQAPKLLFHYYDKDFNNEADTPDNFQSRRPNTSFCFLDIRSPGLGDTAMYLCATSSEQGTSTDTQYFGPGTRLTVL.

In its sample, this clonotype is medium-sized. Germline and junction disagree at one end, which may indicate a read error. The chain recombines TRBV29-1 with TRBJ1-2, with D unclear. The CDR3 totals 9 residues. Germline CDR1 and CDR2: SQVTM and ANQGSEA. This CDR3 reads CSVDRASAF. CDR3 DNA: TGCAGCGTTGATCGGGCAAGTGCCTTC.

Only one count was recorded for this clonotype. A much larger clone lies a single base off, so this may be a read error. The rearrangement uses TRBV20-1 and TRBJ2-1; TRBD2 matches 8 bases. After removal of 1 base from V and 2 bases from J, the junction contained 7 bases not matched to a gene. Germline lookup yields CDR1 DFQATT and CDR2 SNEGSKA (reference sequence). CDR3 length: 16 residues. This CDR3 is CSARGRGGTTYNEQFF. CDR3 DNA sequence: TGCAGTGCTAGAGGTCGGGGGGGAACCACCTACAATGAGCAGTTCTTC.

This clonotype has more than one count but fewer than ten. V and J are TRBV3-1 and TRBJ1-1, with D uncertain. V lost 5 bases to trimming and J lost 11 bases, with 15 bases between them. Germline V gene sequence: CDR1 LGHDT, CDR2 YNNKEL (reference sequence). CDR3 size: 12 residues. Here the CDR3 reads CASSLSGRGAFF. The CDR3, as DNA: TGTGCCAGCAGCTTAAGTGGTCGCGGGGCTTTCTTT.

This clonotype was recorded at least ten times. The rearrangement links TRBV19 to TRBJ1-1, with D unclear. Germline V gene data show CDR1 as LNHDA and CDR2 as SQIVND (reference sequence). V was cut by 5 bases and J by 5 bases, with 12 bases left in between. The CDR3 covers 13 residues. CDR3 nucleotides: TGTGCCAGTAGTGCCCCCGGACCGACTGAAGCTTTCTTT. It translates to CASSAPGPTEAFF.

The chain couples TRBV7-3 to TRBJ2-1; the match to TRBD2 covers 11 bases. The germline CDR1 and CDR2 sequences are SGHTA and FQGTGA. After removal of 6 bases from V and 5 bases from J, the junction contained 6 bases not matched to a gene. This CDR3 spans 15 amino acids. The CDR3 region is CASSPLAGGNNEQFF. The DNA of the CDR3 is TGTGCCAGCAGTCCCCTAGCGGGGGGCAACAATGAGCAGTTCTTC.

The chain links TRBV25-1 to TRBJ2-1; D is undetermined. This CDR3 region has 16 residues. V lost 8 bases, J lost 0 bases, and 17 bases lay in between. In germline, CDR1 is MGHDK, CDR2 SYGVNS. The CDR3 sequence is CASSPRGQSSYNEQFF. The CDR3 nucleotides are TGTGCCAGCTCCCCTAGAGGCCAAAGCTCCTACAATGAGCAGTTCTTC.

The genes are TRBV24-1 and TRBJ2-3; 13 bases are shared with TRBD2. There are 17 residues in the CDR3. With 8 bases clipped from V and 0 bases from J, the junction kept 7 bases outside the gene matches. Germline CDR1 reads KGHDR; CDR2 reads SFDVKD. The DNA for the CDR3 is TGTGCCACCACGACAGGGACTAGCGGGACTAGCACAGATACGCAGTATTTT. Amino acid sequence: CATTTGTSGTSTDTQYF.

This clonotype has only a few counts. With a much larger clone just one base away, this may be a read error. The chain combines TRBV7-2 with TRBJ1-1; TRBD1 is a possible D gene (5 bases). Germline CDR1 reads SGHTA; CDR2 reads FQGNSA. V lost 5 bases and J 6 bases, leaving 13 bases between the germline ends. The CDR3 is 13 amino acids. The CDR3 loop reads CASSRVGRPEAFF. The DNA of the CDR3 is TGTGCCAGCAGCCGAGTGGGACGGCCTGAAGCTTTCTTT.

This clonotype was detected ten times or more. The V and J genes are TRBV7-8 and TRBJ1-5; D unresolved. The CDR3 length is 14 residues. Deletions cut 3 bases from V and 3 bases from J, with 9 bases between. The germline V gene encodes CDR1 SGHVS and CDR2 FQNEAQ. In DNA form, the CDR3 reads TGTGCCAGCAGCTTCGCGAGGGACAATCAGCCCCAGCATTTT. It encodes CASSFARDNQPQHF. Full variable domain (rest looked up from reference TRBV7-8 and TRBJ1-5): GAGVSQSPRYKVAKRGQDVALRCDPISGHVSLFWYQQALGQGPEFLTYFQNEAQLDKSGLPSDRFFAERPEGSVSTLKIQRTQQEDSAVYLCASSFARDNQPQHFGDGTRLSIL.

The rearrangement joins TRBV9 to TRBJ1-1, with 10 bases fitting TRBD1. V lost 4 bases, J lost 0 bases, and 9 bases stayed unmatched. Per germline, CDR1 SGDLS and CDR2 YYNGEE. The CDR3 consists of 17 residues. The chain's CDR3 is CASSLFGTGDLNTEAFF. CDR3 DNA: TGTGCCAGCAGCTTGTTTGGGACAGGGGACCTGAACACTGAAGCTTTCTTT.

This clonotype turned up a few times. The V call is TRBV3-1, the J call TRBJ2-1, with TRBD2 identical over 12 bases. V was clipped by 4 bases and J by 9 bases; unmatched bases: 7. Germline lookup yields CDR1 LGHDT and CDR2 YNNKEL (reference sequence). CDR3 length: 15 amino acids. The CDR3 reads CASSPTSGRLGEQFF. The CDR3 DNA reads TGTGCCAGCAGCCCGACTAGCGGGAGACTGGGTGAGCAGTTCTTC.

In its sample, this clonotype was seen many times. The gene calls are TRBV4-2 and TRBJ2-4; no reliable D call. V lost 0 bases and J lost 8, with 17 bases in between. The length of the CDR3 is 16 residues. CDR1 is LGHNA and CDR2 is YNFKEQ in the germline V gene. CDR3 residues: CASSQDFTAIRDIQYF. CDR3 nucleotides: TGTGCCAGCAGCCAAGATTTTACAGCTATAAGAGACATTCAGTACTTC.

This chain links TRBV20-1 with TRBJ2-5, with 9 bases aligning to TRBD2. The junction had 14 bases not matched to a gene; V was cut back by 1 base and J by 5 bases. There are 17 residues in the CDR3. CDR1 DFQATT and CDR2 SNEGSKA come from the germline V gene (reference sequence). CDR3 bases: TGCAGTGCTAGAGTAGCGGGGGCCACGACCTTTGGTGAGACCCAGTACTTC. It specifies CSARVAGATTFGETQYF.

This clonotype was seen repeatedly, ten times or more. The chain joins TRBV29-1 to TRBJ1-2, with 9 bases that match TRBD1. CDR1 is SQVTM and CDR2 is ANQGSEA in the germline V gene. The ends lost 7 bases at V and 5 bases at J; junction bases unmatched: 8. This CDR3 comprises 13 residues. The CDR3: CSAVRQGEYGYTF. In DNA, the CDR3 is TGCAGCGCAGTCCGACAGGGGGAATATGGCTACACCTTC.

The chain carries TRBV5-6 and TRBJ1-2, with D possibly being TRBD1 (6 bases). With 4 bases removed from V and 5 bases from J, the gap between germline ends came to 21 bases. Per the germline V gene, CDR1 is SGHDT and CDR2 is YYEEEE. The CDR3 loop spans 16 amino acids. CDR3 DNA: TGTGCCAGCAGCCCCATTATTCGGGGGGCGAGGTATGGCTACACCTTC. It codes for CASSPIIRGARYGYTF.

About this clonotype: A read error may account for a junction end that differs from germline. The genes are TRBV3-1 and TRBJ2-5, with D possibly TRBD2 on 6 matching bases. This CDR3 is 17 amino acids long. Germline values: CDR1 LGHDT, CDR2 YNNKEL (reference sequence). Written as DNA, the CDR3 is TGTCCCAGCAGCCAATCATCCGGGACTCGCTCTACGGAGACCCAGTACTTC. Its protein is CPSSQSSGTRSTETQYF.

This clonotype has ten or more counts. The chain employs TRBV5-1 and TRBJ2-5; D unclear. Deletions cut 4 bases from V and 1 base from J, with 5 bases between. CDR1 SGHRS and CDR2 YFSETQ come from the germline V gene. The CDR3 runs 12 residues. The CDR3 region is CASSVSQETQYF. CDR3 coding DNA: TGCGCCAGCAGCGTCTCCCAAGAGACCCAGTACTTC.